This T cell receptor (beta chain) was documented in a study of shared clonotypes between healthy human individuals. General study findings and limits: Inspection by rarefaction showed sorted-subset sequencing to be incomplete despite large depth. About 5% of naive CD4 clonotypes were shared across four donors.

On sorted subsets, replicate PCRs used approximately 190 ng DNA, or some 28,000 T cell genomes. Generated by immunoSEQ multiplex PCR, the TCRdb table keeps only in-frame clones and is missing some. The sample carries over 2 million clones, about 95% recorded once. CD45RO negativity and positive selection for CCR7 defined naive CD8 cells, a population that excluded terminally differentiated effector memory CD45RA+ cells. The CDR3 is 13 amino acids. Trimming stripped 5 bases from V and 3 bases from J, with 11 bases between. Germline V CDR1 and CDR2: SEHNR, FQNEAQ (reference sequence). On this clone itself: What it recognizes is unknown.

The gene calls are TRBV7-9 and TRBJ2-7, with D tentatively TRBD2 (6 bases). Specimen: naive CD8+ T cells sorted from blood. This receptor was obtained from a man aged 18 to 29 in good health. The CDR3 region is CASSPREDYEQYF. CDR3 bases: TGTGCCAGCAGCCCTAGGGAGGACTACGAGCAGTACTTC.